A selection of T cell receptor beta chains follows, all from one sample in a study of Ad26.COV2.S vaccination and SARS-CoV-2 variants. The table came from immunoSEQ multiplex PCR; TCRdb's copy has only in-frame clones and leaves some out. The sample lists 380,000 or so clones, 70% to 90% occurring once. Sample: peripheral blood, taken in a trial of Ad26.COV2.S vaccine versus placebo. The receptors here all came from a person aged 18-60 years who received the Ad26.COV2.S COVID-19 vaccine or a placebo. CDR3s include the opening cysteine and the closing phenylalanine or tryptophan. Clone size is stated in some rows and not others, as once, few, many or a class when expanded.

clone size: -; V gene: TRBV6-4; CDR3 protein: CASSSEAGGLNEQFF
clone size: -; V gene: TRBV9; CDR3 protein: CASSVAGGADTQYF
clone size: -; V gene: TRBV5-6; CDR3 protein: CASLRGREETQYF
clone size: -; V gene: TRBV11-3; CDR3 protein: CASSSRGSSEQFF
clone size: -; V gene: TRBV5-6; CDR3 protein: CASSLEGRVYGYTF
clone size: -; V gene: TRBV6-5; CDR3 protein: CASGGDRRSLQYF
clone size: -; V gene: TRBV28; CDR3 protein: CASSFGDRVQGYTF
clone size: -; V gene: TRBV16; CDR3 protein: CASSLGGTYGYTF
clone size: -; V gene: TRBV20-1; CDR3 protein: CSASNPAGYNEQFF
clone size: -; V gene: TRBV12-3/TRBV12-4; CDR3 protein: CASSLSGSGEQYF
clone size: -; V gene: TRBV6-6; CDR3 protein: CASSTLGYSEKLFF
clone size: -; V gene: TRBV2; CDR3 protein: CASRTALTPYEQYF
clone size: -; V gene: TRBV4-2; CDR3 protein: CASSRETGDTEAFF
clone size: -; V gene: TRBV19; CDR3 protein: CAGSRSGGNTIYF
clone size: -; V gene: TRBV5-6; CDR3 protein: CASSLARQPFNYGYTF
clone size: -; V gene: TRBV11-2; CDR3 protein: CASSLAFSGAPYEQYF
clone size: -; V gene: TRBV28; CDR3 protein: CASSSTGTGSSYEQYF
clone size: -; V gene: TRBV6-5; CDR3 protein: CASSSWTSGKNIQYF
clone size: -; V gene: TRBV21-1; CDR3 protein: CASSKETTGSSYEQYF
clone size: -; V gene: TRBV5-1; CDR3 protein: CASSFETSQYF
clone size: once; V gene: TRBV12-3/TRBV12-4; CDR3 protein: CASKNSGANVLTF
clone size: -; V gene: TRBV28; CDR3 protein: CASSTLAGGSYEQYF
clone size: -; V gene: TRBV30; CDR3 protein: CAWNFDEKLFF
clone size: -; V gene: TRBV12-5; CDR3 protein: CASGSGGGNQPQHF
clone size: once; V gene: TRBV3-1/TRBV3-2; CDR3 protein: CASSLGPPPNTGELFF